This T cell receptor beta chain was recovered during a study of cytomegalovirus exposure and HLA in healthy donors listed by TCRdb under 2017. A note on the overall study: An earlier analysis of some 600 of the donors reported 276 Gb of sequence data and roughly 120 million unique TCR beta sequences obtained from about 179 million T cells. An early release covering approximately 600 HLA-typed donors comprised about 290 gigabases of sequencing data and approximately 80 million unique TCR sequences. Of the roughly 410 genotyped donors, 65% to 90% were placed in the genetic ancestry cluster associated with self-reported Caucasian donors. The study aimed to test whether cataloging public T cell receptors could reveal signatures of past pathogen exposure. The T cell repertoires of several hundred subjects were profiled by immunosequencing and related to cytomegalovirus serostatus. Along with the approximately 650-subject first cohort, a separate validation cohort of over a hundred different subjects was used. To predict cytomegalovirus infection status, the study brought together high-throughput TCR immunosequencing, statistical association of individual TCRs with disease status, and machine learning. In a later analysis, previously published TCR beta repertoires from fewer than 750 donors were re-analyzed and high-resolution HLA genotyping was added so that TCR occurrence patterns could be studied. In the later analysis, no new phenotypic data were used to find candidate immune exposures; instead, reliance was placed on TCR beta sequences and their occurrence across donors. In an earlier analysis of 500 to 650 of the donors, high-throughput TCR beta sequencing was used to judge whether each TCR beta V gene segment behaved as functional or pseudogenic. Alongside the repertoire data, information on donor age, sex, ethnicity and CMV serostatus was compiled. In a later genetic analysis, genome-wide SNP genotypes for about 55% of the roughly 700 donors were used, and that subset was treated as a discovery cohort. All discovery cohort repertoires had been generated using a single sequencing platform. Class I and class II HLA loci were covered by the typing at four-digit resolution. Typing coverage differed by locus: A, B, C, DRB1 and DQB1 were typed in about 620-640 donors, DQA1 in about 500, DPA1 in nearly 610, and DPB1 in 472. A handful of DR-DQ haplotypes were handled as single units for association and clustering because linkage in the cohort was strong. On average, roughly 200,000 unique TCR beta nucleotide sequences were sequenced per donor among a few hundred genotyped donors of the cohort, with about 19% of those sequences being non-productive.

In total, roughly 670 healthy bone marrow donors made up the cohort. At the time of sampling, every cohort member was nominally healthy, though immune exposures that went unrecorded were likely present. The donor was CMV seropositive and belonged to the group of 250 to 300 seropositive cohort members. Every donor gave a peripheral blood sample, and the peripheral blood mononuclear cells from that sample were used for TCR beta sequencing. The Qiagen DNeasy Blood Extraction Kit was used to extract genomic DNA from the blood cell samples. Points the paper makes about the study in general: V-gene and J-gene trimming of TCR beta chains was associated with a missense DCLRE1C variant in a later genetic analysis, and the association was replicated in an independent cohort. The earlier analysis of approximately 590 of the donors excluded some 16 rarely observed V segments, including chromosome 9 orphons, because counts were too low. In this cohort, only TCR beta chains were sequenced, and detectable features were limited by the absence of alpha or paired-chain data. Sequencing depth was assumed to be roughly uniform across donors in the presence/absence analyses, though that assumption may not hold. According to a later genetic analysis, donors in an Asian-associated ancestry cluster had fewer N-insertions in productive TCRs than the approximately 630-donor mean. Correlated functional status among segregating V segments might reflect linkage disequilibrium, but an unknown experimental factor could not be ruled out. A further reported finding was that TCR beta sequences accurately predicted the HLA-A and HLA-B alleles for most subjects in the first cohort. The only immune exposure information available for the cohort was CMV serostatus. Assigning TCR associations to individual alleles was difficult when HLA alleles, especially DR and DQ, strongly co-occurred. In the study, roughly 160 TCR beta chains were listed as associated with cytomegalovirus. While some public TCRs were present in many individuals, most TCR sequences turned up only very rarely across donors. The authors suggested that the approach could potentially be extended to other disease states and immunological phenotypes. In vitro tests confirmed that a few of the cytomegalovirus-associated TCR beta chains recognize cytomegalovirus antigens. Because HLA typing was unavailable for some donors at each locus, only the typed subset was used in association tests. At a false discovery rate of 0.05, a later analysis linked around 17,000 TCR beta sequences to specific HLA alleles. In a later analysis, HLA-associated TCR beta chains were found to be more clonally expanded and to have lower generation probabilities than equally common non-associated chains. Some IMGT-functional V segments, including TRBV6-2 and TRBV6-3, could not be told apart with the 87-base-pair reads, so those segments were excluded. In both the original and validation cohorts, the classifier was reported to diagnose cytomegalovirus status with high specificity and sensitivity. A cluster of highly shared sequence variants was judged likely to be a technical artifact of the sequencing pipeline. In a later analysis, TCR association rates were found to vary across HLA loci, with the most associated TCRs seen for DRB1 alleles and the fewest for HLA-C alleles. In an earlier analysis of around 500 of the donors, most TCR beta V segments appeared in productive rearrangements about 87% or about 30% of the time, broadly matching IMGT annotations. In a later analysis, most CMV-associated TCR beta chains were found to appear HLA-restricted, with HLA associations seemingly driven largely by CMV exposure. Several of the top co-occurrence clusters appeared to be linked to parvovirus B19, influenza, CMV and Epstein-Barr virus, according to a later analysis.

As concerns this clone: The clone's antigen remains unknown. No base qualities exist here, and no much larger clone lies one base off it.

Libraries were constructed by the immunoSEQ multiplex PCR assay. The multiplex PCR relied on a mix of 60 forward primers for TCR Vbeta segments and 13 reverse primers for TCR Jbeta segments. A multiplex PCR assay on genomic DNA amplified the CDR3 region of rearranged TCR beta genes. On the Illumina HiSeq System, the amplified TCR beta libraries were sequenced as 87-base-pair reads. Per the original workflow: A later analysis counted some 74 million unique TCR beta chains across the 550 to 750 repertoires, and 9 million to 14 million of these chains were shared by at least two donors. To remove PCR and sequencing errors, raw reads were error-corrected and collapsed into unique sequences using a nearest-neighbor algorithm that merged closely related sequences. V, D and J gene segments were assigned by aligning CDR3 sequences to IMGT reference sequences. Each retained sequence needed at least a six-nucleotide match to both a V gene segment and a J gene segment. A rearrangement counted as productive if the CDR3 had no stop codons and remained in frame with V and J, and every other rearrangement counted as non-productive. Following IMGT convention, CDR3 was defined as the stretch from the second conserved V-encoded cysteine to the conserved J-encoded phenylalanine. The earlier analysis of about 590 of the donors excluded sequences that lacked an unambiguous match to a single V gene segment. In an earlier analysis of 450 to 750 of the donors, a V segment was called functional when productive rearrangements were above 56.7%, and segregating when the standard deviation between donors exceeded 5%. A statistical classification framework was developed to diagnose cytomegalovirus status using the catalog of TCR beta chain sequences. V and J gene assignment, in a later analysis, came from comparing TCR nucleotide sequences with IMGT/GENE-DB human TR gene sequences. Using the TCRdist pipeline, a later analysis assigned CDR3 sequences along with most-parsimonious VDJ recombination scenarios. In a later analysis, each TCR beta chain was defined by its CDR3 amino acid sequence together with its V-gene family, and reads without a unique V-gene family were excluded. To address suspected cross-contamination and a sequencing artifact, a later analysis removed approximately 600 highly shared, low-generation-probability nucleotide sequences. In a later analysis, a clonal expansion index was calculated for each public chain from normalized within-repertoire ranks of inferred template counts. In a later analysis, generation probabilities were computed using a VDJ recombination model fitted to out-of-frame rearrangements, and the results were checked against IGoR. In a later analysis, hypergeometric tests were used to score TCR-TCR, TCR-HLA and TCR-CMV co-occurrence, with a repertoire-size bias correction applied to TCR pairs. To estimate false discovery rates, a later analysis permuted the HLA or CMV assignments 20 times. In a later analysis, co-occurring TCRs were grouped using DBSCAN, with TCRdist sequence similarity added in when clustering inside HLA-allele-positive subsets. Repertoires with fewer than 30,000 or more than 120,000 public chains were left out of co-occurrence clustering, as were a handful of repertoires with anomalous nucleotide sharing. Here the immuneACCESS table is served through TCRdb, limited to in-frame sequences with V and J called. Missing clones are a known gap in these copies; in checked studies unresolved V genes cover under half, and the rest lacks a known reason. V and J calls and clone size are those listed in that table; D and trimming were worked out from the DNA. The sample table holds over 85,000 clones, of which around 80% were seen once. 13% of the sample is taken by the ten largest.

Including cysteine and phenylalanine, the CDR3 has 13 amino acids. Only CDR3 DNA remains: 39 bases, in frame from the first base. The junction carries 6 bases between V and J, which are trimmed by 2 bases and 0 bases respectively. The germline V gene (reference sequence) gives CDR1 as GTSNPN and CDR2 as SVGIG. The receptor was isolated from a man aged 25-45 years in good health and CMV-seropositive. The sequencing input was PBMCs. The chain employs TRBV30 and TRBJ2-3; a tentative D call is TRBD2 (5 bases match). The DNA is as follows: TGTGCCTGGAGTCGGGGAAGCACAGATACGCAGTATTTT. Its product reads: CAWSRGSTDTQYF.